This record looks at one T cell receptor beta chain sequence and its context. Its antigen is not known. The ends lost 2 bases at V and 3 bases at J; junction bases unmatched: 2. The CDR3 loop spans 15 amino acids. The entry originates in a study of T-cell memory formation after mild COVID-19. Broader study findings: CD4+ contracting clones lay mainly in CM and EM, CD8+ ones in EMRA. Clones that contracted from day 15 to 85 had balanced CD4/CD8; later expanders were CD4+ biased.

Constant-segment primers served in 5'RACE that generated TCR alpha and TCR beta cDNA libraries bearing sample barcodes and UMIs. Each CDR3 protein is one row after TCRdb ran MiXCR on the 5' RACE reads. The sample lists tens of thousands of distinct CDR3 sequences; roughly 26% were seen once. Sample: PBMCs or a T cell subset sorted from them (not recorded which). The TCR originated in a man aged 18 to 29 who had mild COVID-19 (a few samples of this study predate the infection). Cell type and time point are not known. The genes are TRBV12-3 or TRBV12-4 and TRBJ2-5; TRBD2 agrees at 11 bases. DNA of the CDR3: TGTGCCAGCAGTTTACGGGGACTAGCGGAAGAGACCCAGTACTTC. It is translated as CASSLRGLAEETQYF.